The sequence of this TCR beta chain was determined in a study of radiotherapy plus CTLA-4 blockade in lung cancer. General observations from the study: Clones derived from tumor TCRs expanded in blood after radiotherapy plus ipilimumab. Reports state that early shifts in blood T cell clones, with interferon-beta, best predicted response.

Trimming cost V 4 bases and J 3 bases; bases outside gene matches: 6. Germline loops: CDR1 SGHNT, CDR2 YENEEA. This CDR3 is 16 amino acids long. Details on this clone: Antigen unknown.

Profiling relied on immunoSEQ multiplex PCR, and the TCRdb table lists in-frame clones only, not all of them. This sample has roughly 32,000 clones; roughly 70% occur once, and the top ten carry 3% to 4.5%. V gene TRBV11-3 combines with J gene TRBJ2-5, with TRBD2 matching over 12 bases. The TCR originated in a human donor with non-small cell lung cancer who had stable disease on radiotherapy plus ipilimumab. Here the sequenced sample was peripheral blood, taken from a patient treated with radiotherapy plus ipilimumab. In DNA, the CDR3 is TGTGCCAGCAGCTCTAGGACTAGCGGGACTAAAGAGACCCAGTACTTC. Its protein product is CASSSRTSGTKETQYF.